The count of the clone carrying this TCR beta chain is one. Authors' processing steps: From reference gene primer amplification, estimates of nucleated cell counts were derived. Method: immunoSEQ multiplex PCR; TCRdb's copy keeps in-frame clones and lacks some. The D gene and trimming were derived from the DNA, and the V and J assignments and clone size from that table. The sample holds fewer than 70,000 clones, around 86% seen once. The data stem from a study of blood T cell repertoires in COVID-19. Study summary: From the United States, Italy and Spain came samples of acute and convalescent COVID-19. T cells, B-cell-depleted T cells, or PBMCs supplied cDNA or gDNA.

Trimming took 2 bases from V and 9 from J, leaving 11 bases between them. Germline loops: CDR1 SEHNR, CDR2 FQNEAQ (reference sequence). The length of the CDR3 is 13 residues. The chain couples TRBV7-9 to TRBJ1-5, with D possibly being TRBD1 (5 bases). The sequencing sample was made of peripheral blood. The TCR was taken from a man between 45 and 60 years old with active COVID-19. CDR3 region: CASSLRGYMPQHF. In DNA, the CDR3 is TGTGCCAGCAGCTTAAGGGGTTATATGCCCCAGCATTTT.